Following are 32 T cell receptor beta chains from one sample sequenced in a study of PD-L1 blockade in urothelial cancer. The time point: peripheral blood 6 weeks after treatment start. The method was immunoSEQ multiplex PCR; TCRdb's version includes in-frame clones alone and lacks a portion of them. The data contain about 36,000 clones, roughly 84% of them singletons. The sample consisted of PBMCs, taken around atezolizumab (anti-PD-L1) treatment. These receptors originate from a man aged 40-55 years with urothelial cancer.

The CDR3 here is CASSSYTEAFF. The CDR3 DNA reads as TGCGCCAGCAGCTCGTACACTGAAGCTTTCTTT. The chain joins TRBV5-1 to TRBJ1-1, with D uncertain. V was pared by 3 bases and J by 3 bases, with 3 bases between. The CDR3 extends over 11 amino acids. Germline V CDR1 and CDR2: SGHRS, YFSETQ. The full variable domain, in which reference TRBV5-1 and TRBJ1-1 provide the parts outside the CDR3, is KAGVTQTPRYLIKTRGQQVTLSCSPISGHRSVSWYQQTPGQGLQFLFEYFSETQRNKGNFPGRFSGRQFSNSRSEMNVSTLELGDSALYLCASSSYTEAFFGQGTRLTVV.

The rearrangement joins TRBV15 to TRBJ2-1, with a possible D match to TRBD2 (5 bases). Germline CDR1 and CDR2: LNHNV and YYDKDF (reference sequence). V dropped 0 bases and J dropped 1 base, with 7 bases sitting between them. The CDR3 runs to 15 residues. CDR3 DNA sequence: TGTGCCACCAGCAGAGACGCGGGTTCCTACAATGAGCAGTTCTTC. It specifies CATSRDAGSYNEQFF.

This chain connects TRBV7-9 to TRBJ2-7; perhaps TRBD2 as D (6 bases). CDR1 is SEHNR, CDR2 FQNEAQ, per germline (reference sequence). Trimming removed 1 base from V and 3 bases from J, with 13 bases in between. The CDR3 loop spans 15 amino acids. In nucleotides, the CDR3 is TGTGCCAGCAGCTTAGGGGACTCCGACCTCTACGAGCAGTACTTC. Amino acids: CASSLGDSDLYEQYF.

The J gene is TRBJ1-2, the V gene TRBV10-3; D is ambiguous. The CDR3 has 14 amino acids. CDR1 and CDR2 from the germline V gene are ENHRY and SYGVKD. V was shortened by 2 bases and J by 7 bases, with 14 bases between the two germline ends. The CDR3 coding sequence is TGTGCCATCAGTGAGGAAGGGAGCTACAGTGGCTACACCTTC. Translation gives CAISEEGSYSGYTF.

The CDR3 bases are TGTGCCAGTAGTCTAAGGGGTGGAAGTGGAAACACCATATATTTT. As protein: CASSLRGGSGNTIYF. The chain joins TRBV19 to TRBJ1-3; tentative D call: TRBD1 (5 bases). Germline V gives CDR1 LNHDA, CDR2 SQIVND (reference sequence). The CDR3 has 15 amino acids. The V and J ends lost 5 bases and 3 bases respectively, with 14 bases between them.

CDR3 region: CASSPDRGGEKLFF. CDR3 DNA sequence: TGTGCCAGCTCACCGGACAGGGGGGGAGAAAAACTGTTTTTT. The chain has TRBV18 and TRBJ1-4; 10 bases fit TRBD1. CDR1 is KGHSH and CDR2 is LQKENI in the germline V gene. Trimming cost V 3 bases and J 8 bases; bases outside gene matches: 3. The CDR3 has 14 amino acids.

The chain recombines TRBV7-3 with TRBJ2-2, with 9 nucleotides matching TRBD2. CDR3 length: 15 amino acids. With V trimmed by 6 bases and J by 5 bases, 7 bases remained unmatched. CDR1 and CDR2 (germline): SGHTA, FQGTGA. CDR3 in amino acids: CASSFSGRGTGELFF. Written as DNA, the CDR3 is TGTGCCAGCAGTTTTAGCGGGAGAGGAACCGGGGAGCTGTTTTTT.

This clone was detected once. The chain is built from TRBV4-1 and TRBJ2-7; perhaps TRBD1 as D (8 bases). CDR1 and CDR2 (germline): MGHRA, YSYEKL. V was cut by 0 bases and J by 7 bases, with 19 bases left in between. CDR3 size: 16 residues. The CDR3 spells CASSQEGGARGLEQYF. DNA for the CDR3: TGCGCCAGCAGCCAAGAAGGGGGGGCCAGGGGGCTGGAGCAGTACTTC.

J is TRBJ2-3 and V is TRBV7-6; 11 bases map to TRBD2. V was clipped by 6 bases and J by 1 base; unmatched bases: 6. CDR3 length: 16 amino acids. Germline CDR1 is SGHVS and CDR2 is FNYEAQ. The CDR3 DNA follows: TGTGCCAGCAGTCCACCGGGACTAGCGGGCACAGATACGCAGTATTTT. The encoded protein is CASSPPGLAGTDTQYF. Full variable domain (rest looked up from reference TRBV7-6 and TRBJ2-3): GAGVSQSPRYKVTKRGQDVALRCDPISGHVSLYWYRQALGQGPEFLTYFNYEAQQDKSGLPNDRFSAERPEGSISTLTIQRTEQRDSAMYRCASSPPGLAGTDTQYFGPGTRLTVL.

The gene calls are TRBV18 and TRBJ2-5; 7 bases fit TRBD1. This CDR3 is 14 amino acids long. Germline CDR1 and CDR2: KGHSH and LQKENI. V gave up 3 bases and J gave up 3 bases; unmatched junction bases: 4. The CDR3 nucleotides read TGTGCCAGCTCACCCCGGACAGGAGAAGAGACCCAGTACTTC. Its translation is CASSPRTGEETQYF.

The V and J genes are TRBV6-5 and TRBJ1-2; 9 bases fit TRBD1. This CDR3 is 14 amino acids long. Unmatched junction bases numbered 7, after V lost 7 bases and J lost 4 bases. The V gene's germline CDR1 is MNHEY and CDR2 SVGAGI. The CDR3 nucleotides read TGTGCCAGCACCAAAGGACAGGGGCCCTATGGCTACACCTTC. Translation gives CASTKGQGPYGYTF.

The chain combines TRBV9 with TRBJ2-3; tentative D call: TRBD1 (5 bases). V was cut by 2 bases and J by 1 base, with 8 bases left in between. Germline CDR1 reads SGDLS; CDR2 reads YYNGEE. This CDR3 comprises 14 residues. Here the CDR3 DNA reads TGTGCCAGCAGCGTGCAGGGTGGCACAGATACGCAGTATTTT. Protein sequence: CASSVQGGTDTQYF. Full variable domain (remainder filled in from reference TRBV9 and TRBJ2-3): DSGVTQTPKHLITATGQRVTLRCSPRSGDLSVYWYQQSLDQGLQFLIQYYNGEERAKGNILERFSAQQFPDLHSELNLSSLELGDSALYFCASSVQGGTDTQYFGPGTRLTVL.

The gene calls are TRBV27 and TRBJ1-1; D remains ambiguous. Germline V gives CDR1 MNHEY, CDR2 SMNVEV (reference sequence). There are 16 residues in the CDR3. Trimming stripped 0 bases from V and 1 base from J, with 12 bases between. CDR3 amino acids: CASSLSSQWANTEAFF. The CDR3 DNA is TGTGCCAGCAGTTTATCGTCACAATGGGCGAACACTGAAGCTTTCTTT.

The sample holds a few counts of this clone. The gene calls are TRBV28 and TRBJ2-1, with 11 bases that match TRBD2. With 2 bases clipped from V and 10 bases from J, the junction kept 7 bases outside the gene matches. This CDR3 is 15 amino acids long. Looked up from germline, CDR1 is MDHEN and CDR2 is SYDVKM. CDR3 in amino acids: CASSLPTSGTGEQFF. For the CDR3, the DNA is TGTGCCAGCAGTTTACCGACTAGCGGGACCGGGGAGCAGTTCTTC.

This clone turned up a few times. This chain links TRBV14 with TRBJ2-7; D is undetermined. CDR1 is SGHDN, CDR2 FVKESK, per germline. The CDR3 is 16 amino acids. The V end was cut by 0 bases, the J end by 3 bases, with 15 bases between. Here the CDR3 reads CASSQEPVRSLYEQYF. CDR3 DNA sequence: TGTGCCAGCAGCCAAGAGCCGGTAAGGAGCCTCTACGAGCAGTACTTC.

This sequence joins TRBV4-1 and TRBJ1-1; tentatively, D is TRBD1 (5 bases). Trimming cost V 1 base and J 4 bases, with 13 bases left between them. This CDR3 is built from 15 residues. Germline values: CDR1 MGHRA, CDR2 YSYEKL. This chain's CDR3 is CASSQGGLGGTEAFF. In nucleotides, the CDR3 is TGCGCCAGCAGCCAAGGTGGTTTGGGGGGCACTGAAGCTTTCTTT.

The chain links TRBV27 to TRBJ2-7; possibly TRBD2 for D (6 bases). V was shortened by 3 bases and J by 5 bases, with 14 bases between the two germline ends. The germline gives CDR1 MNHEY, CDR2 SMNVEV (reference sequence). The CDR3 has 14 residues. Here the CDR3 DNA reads TGTGCCAGCAGTTTCGTGCCGGGACTTAACGAGCAGTACTTC. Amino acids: CASSFVPGLNEQYF.

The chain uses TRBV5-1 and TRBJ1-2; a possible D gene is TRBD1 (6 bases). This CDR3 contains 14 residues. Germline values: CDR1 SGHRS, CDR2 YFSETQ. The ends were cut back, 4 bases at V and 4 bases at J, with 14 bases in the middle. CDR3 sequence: CASSVGPGAYGYTF. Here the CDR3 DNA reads TGCGCCAGCAGCGTGGGGCCAGGGGCCTATGGCTACACCTTC.

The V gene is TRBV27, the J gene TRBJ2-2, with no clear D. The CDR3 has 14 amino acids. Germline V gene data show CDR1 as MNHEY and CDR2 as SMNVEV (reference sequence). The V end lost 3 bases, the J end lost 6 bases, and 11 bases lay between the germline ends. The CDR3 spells CASSLTRGAGELFF. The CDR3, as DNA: TGTGCCAGCAGTTTGACCCGAGGAGCCGGGGAGCTGTTTTTT.

For the CDR3, the DNA is TGTGCCAGTAGCTATAGGGGCAACTCCTACAATGAGCAGTTCTTC. Amino acid sequence: CASSYRGNSYNEQFF. The chain carries TRBV19 and TRBJ2-1; tentatively, D is TRBD1 (5 bases). Germline assignment: CDR1 LNHDA and CDR2 SQIVND (reference sequence). The V and J ends lost 6 bases and 0 bases respectively, with 12 bases between them. The CDR3 runs 15 residues.

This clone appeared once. CDR3 in amino acids: CASSFAQGLSGANVLTF. CDR3 nucleotides: TGTGCCAGCAGTTTCGCCCAGGGGCTATCTGGGGCCAACGTCCTGACTTTC. This chain uses TRBV27 with TRBJ2-6; D perhaps matches TRBD1 (6 bases). V was pared by 3 bases and J by 1 base, with 13 bases between. This CDR3 is built from 17 residues. Germline CDR1 reads MNHEY; CDR2 reads SMNVEV (reference sequence).

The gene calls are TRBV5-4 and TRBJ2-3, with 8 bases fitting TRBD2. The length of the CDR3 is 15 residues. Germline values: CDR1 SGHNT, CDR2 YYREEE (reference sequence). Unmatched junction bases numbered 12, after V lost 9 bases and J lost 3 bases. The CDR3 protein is CATKMGLGSTDTQYF. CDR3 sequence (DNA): TGTGCCACCAAGATGGGACTAGGGTCAACAGATACGCAGTATTTT.

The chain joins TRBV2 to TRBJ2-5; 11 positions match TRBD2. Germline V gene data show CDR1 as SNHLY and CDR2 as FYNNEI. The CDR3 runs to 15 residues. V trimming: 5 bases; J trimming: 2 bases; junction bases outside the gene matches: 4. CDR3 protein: CASSLTSGIQETQYF. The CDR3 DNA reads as TGTGCCAGCAGTCTGACTAGCGGGATTCAAGAGACCCAGTACTTC.

The CDR3 loop is CASSLGGLFTGELFF. The CDR3 nucleotides are TGTGCCAGCAGCTTAGGGGGACTGTTCACCGGGGAGCTGTTTTTT. V and J are TRBV11-2 and TRBJ2-2, with D tentatively TRBD2 (6 bases). The CDR3 sequence is 15 residues long. V lost 1 base and J 4 bases, leaving 10 bases between the germline ends. Germline assignment: CDR1 SGHAT and CDR2 FQNNGV.

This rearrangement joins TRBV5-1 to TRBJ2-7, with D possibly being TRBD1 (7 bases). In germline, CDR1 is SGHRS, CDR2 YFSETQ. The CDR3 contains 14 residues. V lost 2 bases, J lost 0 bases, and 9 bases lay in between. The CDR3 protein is CASSFQGGSYEQYF. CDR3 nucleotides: TGCGCCAGCAGCTTCCAGGGGGGCTCCTACGAGCAGTACTTC. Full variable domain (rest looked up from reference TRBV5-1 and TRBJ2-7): KAGVTQTPRYLIKTRGQQVTLSCSPISGHRSVSWYQQTPGQGLQFLFEYFSETQRNKGNFPGRFSGRQFSNSRSEMNVSTLELGDSALYLCASSFQGGSYEQYFGPGTRLTVT.

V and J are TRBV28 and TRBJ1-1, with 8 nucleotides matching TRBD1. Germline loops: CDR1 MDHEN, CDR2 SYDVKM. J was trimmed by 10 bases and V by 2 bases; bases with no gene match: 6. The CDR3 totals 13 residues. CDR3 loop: CASSLITTGGAFF. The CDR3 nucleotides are TGTGCCAGCAGTTTAATAACTACAGGGGGAGCTTTCTTT. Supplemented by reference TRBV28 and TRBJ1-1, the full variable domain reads DVKVTQSSRYLVKRTGEKVFLECVQDMDHENMFWYRQDPGLGLRLIYFSYDVKMKEKGDIPEGYSVSREKKERFSLILESASTNQTSMYLCASSLITTGGAFFGQGTRLTVV.

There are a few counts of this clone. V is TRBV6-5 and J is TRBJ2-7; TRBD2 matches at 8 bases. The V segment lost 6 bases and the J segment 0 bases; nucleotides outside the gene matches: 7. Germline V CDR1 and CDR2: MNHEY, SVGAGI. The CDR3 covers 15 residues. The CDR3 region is CASSSLAGNSYEQYF. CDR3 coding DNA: TGTGCCAGCAGCAGTCTAGCGGGTAACTCCTACGAGCAGTACTTC.

This chain's CDR3 is CASSVNGGKLFF. For the CDR3, the DNA is TGTGCCAGCAGCGTAAACGGAGGAAAACTGTTTTTT. This chain links TRBV9 with TRBJ1-4; no clear D gene. CDR1 and CDR2 from the germline V gene are SGDLS and YYNGEE. This CDR3 region has 12 residues. Trimming removed 1 base at V and 10 bases at J, with 8 bases between.

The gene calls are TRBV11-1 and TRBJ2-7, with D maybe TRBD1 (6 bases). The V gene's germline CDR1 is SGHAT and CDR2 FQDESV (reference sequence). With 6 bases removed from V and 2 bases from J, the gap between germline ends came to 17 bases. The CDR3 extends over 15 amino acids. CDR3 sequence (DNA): TGTGCCAGCAGGTCAGGGGTAAGGGGGACCTACGAGCAGTACTTC. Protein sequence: CASRSGVRGTYEQYF.

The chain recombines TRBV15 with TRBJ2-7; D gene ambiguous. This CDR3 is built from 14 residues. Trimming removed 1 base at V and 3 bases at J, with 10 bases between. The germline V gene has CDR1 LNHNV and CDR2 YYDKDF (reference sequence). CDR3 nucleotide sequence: TGTGCCACCAGCAGAGTGGGCGATAGCTACGAGCAGTACTTC. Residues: CATSRVGDSYEQYF.

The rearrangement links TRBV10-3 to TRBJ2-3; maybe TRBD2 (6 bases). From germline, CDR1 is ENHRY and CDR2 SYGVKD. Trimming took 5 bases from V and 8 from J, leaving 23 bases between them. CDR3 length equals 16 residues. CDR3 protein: CAISPGTSPVWSTQYF. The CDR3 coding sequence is TGTGCCATCAGTCCTGGTACTAGCCCCGTATGGAGTACGCAGTATTTT.

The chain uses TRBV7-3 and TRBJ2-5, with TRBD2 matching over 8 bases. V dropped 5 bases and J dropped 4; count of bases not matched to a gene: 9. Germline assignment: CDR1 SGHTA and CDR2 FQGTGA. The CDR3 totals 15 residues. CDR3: CASSREAGLGETQYF. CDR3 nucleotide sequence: TGTGCCAGCAGCCGTGAGGCGGGACTAGGAGAGACCCAGTACTTC. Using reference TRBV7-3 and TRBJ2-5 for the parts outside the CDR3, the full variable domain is GAGVSQTPSNKVTEKGKYVELRCDPISGHTALYWYRQSLGQGPEFLIYFQGTGAADDSGLPNDRFFAVRPEGSVSTLKIQRTERGDSAVYLCASSREAGLGETQYFGPGTRLLVL.